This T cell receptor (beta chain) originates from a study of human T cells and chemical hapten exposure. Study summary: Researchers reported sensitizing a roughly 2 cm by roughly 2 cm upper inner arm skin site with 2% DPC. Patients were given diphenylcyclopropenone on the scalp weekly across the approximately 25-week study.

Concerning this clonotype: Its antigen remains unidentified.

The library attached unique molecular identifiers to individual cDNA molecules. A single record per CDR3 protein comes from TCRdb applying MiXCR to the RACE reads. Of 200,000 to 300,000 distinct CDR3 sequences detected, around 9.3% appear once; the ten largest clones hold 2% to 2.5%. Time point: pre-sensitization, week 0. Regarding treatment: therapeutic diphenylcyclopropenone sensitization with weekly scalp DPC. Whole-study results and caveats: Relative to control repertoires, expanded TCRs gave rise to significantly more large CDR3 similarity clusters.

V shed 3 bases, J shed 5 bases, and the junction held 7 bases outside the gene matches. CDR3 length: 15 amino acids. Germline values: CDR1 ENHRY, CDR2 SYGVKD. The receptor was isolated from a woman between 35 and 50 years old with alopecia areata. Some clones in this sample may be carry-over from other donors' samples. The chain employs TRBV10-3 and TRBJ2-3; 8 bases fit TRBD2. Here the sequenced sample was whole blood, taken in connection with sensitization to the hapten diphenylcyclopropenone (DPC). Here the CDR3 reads CAISDTSGGEDTQYF. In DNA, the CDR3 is TGTGCCATCAGTGACACTAGCGGAGGGGAAGATACGCAGTATTTT.